Below, 9 T cell receptor beta chains from the same sample are listed, as sequenced in a study of technical replicates of blood from several donors. TCRdb's copy holds only in-frame clones and misses some; the assay was immunoSEQ multiplex PCR. Among 75,000 to 90,000 clones listed, just under 95% were seen once. The sequenced sample consisted of T cells isolated from PBMCs. The receptors stem from a human donor in good health.

V usage is TRBV13 and J usage is TRBJ1-5; no clear D gene. Germline-derived CDR1 and CDR2 are PRHDT and FYEKMQ (reference sequence). V was cut by 6 bases and J by 2 bases, with 5 bases left in between. This CDR3 contains 12 residues. The CDR3 loop is CASRQGNQPQHF. DNA for the CDR3: TGTGCCAGCAGGCAGGGCAATCAGCCCCAGCATTTT. The variable domain in full, completed from reference TRBV13 and TRBJ1-5, reads AAGVIQSPRHLIKEKRETATLKCYPIPRHDTVYWYQQGPGQDPQFLISFYEKMQSDKGSIPDRFSAQQFSDYHSELNMSSLELGDSALYFCASRQGNQPQHFGDGTRLSIL.

This sequence joins TRBV4-1 and TRBJ1-1, with a weak D call TRBD1 (6 bases). In germline, CDR1 is MGHRA, CDR2 YSYEKL. V was pared by 2 bases and J by 1 base, with 17 bases between. The CDR3 length is 17 residues. This chain's CDR3 is CASSQLGDTFENTEAFF. In nucleotides, the CDR3 is TGCGCCAGCAGCCAACTTGGGGACACATTCGAGAACACTGAAGCTTTCTTT.

The CDR3 region is CAIRESNQPQHF. CDR3 DNA sequence: TGTGCCATCCGGGAAAGCAATCAGCCCCAGCATTTT. The chain couples TRBV28 to TRBJ1-5, with D unresolved. Germline loops: CDR1 MDHEN, CDR2 SYDVKM. Trimming removed 10 bases at V and 1 base at J, with 8 bases between. The CDR3 has 12 residues.

This chain links TRBV4-3 with TRBJ2-7, with a tentative D call TRBD1 (6 bases). V lost 1 base and J 4 bases, leaving 14 bases between the germline ends. The germline V gene has CDR1 LGHNA and CDR2 YSLEER. This CDR3 spans 15 amino acids. The CDR3 nucleotides are TGCGCCAGCAGCCAAGGGACAGCTGGGTCTTACGAGCAGTACTTC. Its translation: CASSQGTAGSYEQYF.

V and J are TRBV6-1 and TRBJ2-7, with TRBD1 identical over 8 bases. The CDR3 has 13 residues. The germline V gene encodes CDR1 MNHNS and CDR2 SASEGT. V lost 1 base to trimming and J lost 10 bases; unmatched junction nucleotides: 6. For the CDR3, the DNA is TGTGCCAGCAGTGAAGTCCGGGACAGGAGCCAGTACTTC. Amino acids: CASSEVRDRSQYF.

This chain uses TRBV6-5 with TRBJ2-5; 9 nucleotides align to TRBD2. CDR1 and CDR2 (germline): MNHEY, SVGAGI. The CDR3 has 15 amino acids. The ends lost 0 bases at V and 5 bases at J; junction bases unmatched: 4. CDR3 loop: CASSYSSGSFETQYF. The CDR3 DNA follows: TGTGCCAGCAGTTACTCTAGCGGGAGCTTCGAGACCCAGTACTTC.

The chain uses TRBV2 and TRBJ2-1, with TRBD2 identical over 9 bases. With V trimmed by 2 bases and J by 15 bases, 5 bases remained unmatched. This CDR3 spans 12 amino acids. Germline lookup yields CDR1 SNHLY and CDR2 FYNNEI. The CDR3 loop reads CASSERTSGWFF. CDR3 coding DNA: TGTGCCAGCAGTGAACGTACTAGCGGGTGGTTCTTC.

V is TRBV30 and J is TRBJ1-4; the match to TRBD1 covers 9 bases. This CDR3 contains 13 residues. CDR1 is GTSNPN, CDR2 SVGIG, per germline (reference sequence). The V gene end was trimmed by 4 bases and the J gene end by 8 bases; junction bases not matched to a gene: 5. The CDR3 DNA reads as TGTGCCTGGAAGGGACAGGGCGACGAAAAACTGTTTTTT. Its translation is CAWKGQGDEKLFF.

This chain uses TRBV27 with TRBJ1-2; 8 bases are shared with TRBD1. This CDR3 has 12 residues. J gave up 8 bases and V 6 bases, and 5 bases lay outside the gene matches. Germline values: CDR1 MNHEY, CDR2 SMNVEV (reference sequence). The CDR3 sequence is CASSDRGGGYTF. CDR3 bases: TGTGCCAGCAGCGACAGGGGTGGCGGCTACACCTTC.